This TCR beta chain was profiled in a study of blood T cell repertoires in COVID-19. Trimming removed 0 bases at V and 1 base at J, with 12 bases between. From germline, CDR1 is LGHNA and CDR2 YNFKEQ. The CDR3 sequence is 16 residues long. Sequenced by immunoSEQ multiplex PCR; TCRdb stores in-frame clones only, minus some. Counted here are fewer than 150,000 clones, around 87% occurring once; the ten biggest clones make up almost 30%. This clonotype was sampled from a woman in her seventies with acute or convalescent COVID-19. V and J are TRBV4-2 and TRBJ1-1; weak D call: TRBD1 (5 bases). Sequencing was done on a sample of peripheral blood. CDR3 DNA sequence: TGTGCCAGCAGCCAAGAGGTCGGGGGGAGGAACACTGAAGCTTTCTTT. Amino acids: CASSQEVGGRNTEAFF.